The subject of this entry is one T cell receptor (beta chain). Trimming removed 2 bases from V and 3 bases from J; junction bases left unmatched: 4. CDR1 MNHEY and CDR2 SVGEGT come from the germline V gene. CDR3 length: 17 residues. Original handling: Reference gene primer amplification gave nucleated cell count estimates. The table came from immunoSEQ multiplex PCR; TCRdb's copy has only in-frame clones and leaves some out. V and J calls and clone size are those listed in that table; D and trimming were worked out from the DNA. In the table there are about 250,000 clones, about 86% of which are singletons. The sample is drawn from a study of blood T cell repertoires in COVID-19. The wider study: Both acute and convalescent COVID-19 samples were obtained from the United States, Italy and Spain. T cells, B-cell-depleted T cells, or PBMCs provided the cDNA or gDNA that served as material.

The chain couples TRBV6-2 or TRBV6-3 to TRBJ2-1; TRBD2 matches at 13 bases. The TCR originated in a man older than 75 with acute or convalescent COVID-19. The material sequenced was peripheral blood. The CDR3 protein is CASSYPTSGGFYNEQFF. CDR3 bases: TGTGCCAGCAGTTACCCGACTAGCGGGGGGTTCTACAATGAGCAGTTCTTC.